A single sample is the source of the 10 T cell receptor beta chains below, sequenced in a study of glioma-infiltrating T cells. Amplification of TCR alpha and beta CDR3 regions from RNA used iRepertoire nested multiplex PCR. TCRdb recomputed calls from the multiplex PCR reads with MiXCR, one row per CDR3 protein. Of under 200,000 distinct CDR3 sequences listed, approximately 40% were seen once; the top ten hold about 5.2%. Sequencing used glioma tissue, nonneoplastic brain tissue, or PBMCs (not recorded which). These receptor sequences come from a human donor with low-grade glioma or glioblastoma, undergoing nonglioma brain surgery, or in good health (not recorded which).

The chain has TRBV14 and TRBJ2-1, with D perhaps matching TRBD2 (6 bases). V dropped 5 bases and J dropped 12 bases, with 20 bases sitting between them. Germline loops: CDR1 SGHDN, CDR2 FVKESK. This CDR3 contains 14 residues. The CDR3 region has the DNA TGTGCCAGCAGCTATACTTCTTCGGGGGTCGTGCAGTTCTTC. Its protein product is CASSYTSSGVVQFF. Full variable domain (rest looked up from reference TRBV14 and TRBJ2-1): EAGVTQFPSHSVIEKGQTVTLRCDPISGHDNLYWYRRVMGKEIKFLLHFVKESKQDESGMPNNRFLAERTGGTYSTLKVQPAELEDSGVYFCASSYTSSGVVQFFGPGTRLTVL.

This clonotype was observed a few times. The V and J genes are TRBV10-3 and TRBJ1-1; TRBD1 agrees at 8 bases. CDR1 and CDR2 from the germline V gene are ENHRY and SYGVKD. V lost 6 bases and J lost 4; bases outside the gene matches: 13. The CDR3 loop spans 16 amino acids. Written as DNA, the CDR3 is TGTGCCATCAGCATCGGACAGGGAGGGAGGGCCACTGAAGCTTTCTTT. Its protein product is CAISIGQGGRATEAFF.

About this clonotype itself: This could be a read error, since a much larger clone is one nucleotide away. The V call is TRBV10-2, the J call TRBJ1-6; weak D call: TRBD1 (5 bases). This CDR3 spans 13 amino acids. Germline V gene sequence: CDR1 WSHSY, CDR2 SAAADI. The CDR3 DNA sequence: TGTGCCATCAGTGGGGCTCTAAATTCACCCCTCGACTTT. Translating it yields CAISGALNSPLDF.

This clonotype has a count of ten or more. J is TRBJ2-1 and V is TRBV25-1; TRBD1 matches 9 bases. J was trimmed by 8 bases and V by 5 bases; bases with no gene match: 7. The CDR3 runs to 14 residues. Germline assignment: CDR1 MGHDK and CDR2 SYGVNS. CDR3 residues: CASSKLTGGDEQFF. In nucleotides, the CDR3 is TGTGCCAGCAGTAAGCTAACAGGGGGCGATGAGCAGTTCTTC.

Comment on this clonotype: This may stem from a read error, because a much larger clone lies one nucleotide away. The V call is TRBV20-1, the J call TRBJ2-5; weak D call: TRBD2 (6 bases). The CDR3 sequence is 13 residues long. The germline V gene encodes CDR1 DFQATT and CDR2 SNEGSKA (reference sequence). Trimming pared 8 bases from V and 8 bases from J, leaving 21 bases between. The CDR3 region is CSTTTSSGDTQYF. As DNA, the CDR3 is TGCAGTACAACGACTAGTTCGGGAGATACCCAGTACTTC.

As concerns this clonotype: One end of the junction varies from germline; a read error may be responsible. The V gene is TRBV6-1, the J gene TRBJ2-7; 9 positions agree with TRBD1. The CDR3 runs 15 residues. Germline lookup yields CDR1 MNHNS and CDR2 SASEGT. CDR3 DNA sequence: TGTGCTAGCAGTGAAGGACAGGGGTTCTCCTACGGGCAGTACTTC. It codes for CASSEGQGFSYGQYF.

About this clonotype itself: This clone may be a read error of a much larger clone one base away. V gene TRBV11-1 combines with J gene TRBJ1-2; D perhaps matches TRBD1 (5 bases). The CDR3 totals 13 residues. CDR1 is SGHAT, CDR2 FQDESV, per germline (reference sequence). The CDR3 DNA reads TGTGCCAGCAGTCGGGACTCGGCCTATCGCTACACCTTC. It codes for CASSRDSAYRYTF.

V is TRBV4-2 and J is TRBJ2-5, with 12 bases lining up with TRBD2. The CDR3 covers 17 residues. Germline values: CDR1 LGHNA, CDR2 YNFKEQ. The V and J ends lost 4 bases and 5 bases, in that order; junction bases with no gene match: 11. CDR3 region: CASSPQASGREQETQYF. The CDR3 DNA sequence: TGTGCCAGCAGCCCCCAGGCTAGCGGGAGGGAGCAGGAGACCCAGTACTTC.

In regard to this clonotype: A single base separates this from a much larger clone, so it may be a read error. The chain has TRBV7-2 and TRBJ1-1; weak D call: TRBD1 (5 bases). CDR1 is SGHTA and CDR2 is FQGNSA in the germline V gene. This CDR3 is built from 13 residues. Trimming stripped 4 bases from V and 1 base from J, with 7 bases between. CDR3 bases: TGTGCCAGCAGCTCACAGGAGAACACTGAAGCTTTCTTT. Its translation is CASSSQENTEAFF. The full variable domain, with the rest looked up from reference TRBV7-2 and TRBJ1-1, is GAGVSQSPSNKVTEKGKDVELRCDPISGHTALYWYRQSLGQGLEFLIYFQGNSAPDKSGLPSDRFSAERTGGSVSTLTIQRTQQEDSAVYLCASSSQENTEAFFGQGTRLTVV.

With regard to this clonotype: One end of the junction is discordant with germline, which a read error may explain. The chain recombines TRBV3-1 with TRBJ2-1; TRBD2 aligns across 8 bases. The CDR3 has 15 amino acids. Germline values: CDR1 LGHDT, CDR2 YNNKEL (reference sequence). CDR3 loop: CSSSPSGSSYNEQFF. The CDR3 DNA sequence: TGTTCCAGCAGCCCAAGCGGGAGCTCCTACAATGAGCAGTTCTTC.